There are many counts of the clone carrying this T cell receptor beta chain. This specimen comes from a study of human T cells and chemical hapten exposure. As for time point: pre-sensitization, week 0. The treatment: therapeutic diphenylcyclopropenone sensitization with weekly scalp DPC. The CDR3 loop spans 14 amino acids. Germline V gives CDR1 SGHTA, CDR2 FQGNSA. Germline trimming cut 3 bases from V and 5 bases from J; bases unmatched to any gene: 4. TCRdb re-called the RACE reads through MiXCR, storing one row per CDR3 protein. The sample shows around 380,000 distinct CDR3 sequences, 5.5% of them seen only once.

This sequence joins TRBV7-2 and TRBJ1-2; 9 nucleotides match TRBD1. This TCR derives from a woman aged 18-29 years with alopecia areata. Some clones in this sample may be carry-over from other donors' samples. The material sequenced was whole blood, taken in connection with sensitization to the hapten diphenylcyclopropenone (DPC). CDR3 in DNA: TGTGCCAGCAGCTTCCACGGGACAGGGTATGGCTACACCTTC. Amino acid sequence: CASSFHGTGYGYTF. Variable domain in full (rest from reference TRBV7-2 and TRBJ1-2): GAGVSQSPSNKVTEKGKDVELRCDPISGHTALYWYRQSLGQGLEFLIYFQGNSAPDKSGLPSDRFSAERTGGSVSTLTIQRTQQEDSAVYLCASSFHGTGYGYTFGSGTRLTVV.